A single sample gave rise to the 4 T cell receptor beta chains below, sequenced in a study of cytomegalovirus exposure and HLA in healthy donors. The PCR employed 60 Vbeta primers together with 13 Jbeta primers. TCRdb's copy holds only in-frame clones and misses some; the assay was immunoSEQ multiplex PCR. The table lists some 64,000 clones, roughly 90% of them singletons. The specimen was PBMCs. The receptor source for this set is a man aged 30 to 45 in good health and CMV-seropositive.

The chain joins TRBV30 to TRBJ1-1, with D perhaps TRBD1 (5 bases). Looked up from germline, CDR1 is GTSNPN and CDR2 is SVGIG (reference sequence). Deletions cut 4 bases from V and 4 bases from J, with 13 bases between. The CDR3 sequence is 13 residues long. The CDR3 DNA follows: TGTGCCTGGAATATGGACACGACCACTGAAGCTTTCTTT. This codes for CAWNMDTTTEAFF.

CDR3 coding DNA: TGCAGCGTTGAAGATCCGCTAGCGGGAGGAGGGGATGAGCAGTTCTTC. This codes for CSVEDPLAGGGDEQFF. The chain joins TRBV29-1 to TRBJ2-1; 11 bases agree with TRBD2. Germline CDR1 reads SQVTM; CDR2 reads ANQGSEA. Unmatched junction bases numbered 9, after V lost 0 bases and J lost 8 bases. This CDR3 is 16 amino acids long.

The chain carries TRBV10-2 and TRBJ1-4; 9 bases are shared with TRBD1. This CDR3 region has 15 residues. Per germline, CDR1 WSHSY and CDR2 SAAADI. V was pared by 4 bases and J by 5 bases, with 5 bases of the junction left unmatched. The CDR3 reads CASSGTGALNEKLFF. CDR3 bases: TGCGCCAGCAGTGGGACAGGGGCGCTAAATGAAAAACTGTTTTTT.

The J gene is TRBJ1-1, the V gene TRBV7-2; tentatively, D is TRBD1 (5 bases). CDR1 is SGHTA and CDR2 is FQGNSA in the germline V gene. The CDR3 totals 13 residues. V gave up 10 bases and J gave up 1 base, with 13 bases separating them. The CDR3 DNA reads TGTGCCATAAATTGGGGGGAGAACACTGAAGCTTTCTTT. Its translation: CAINWGENTEAFF.